This T cell receptor beta chain derives from a study of neurological immune-mediated disorders (dated by TCRdb to between 2019 and 2020). For the study in its entirety: Among the roughly 34 multiple sclerosis patients, relapsing-remitting MS accounted for approximately 31 and secondary progressive MS accounted for 3. Using UMI-based sequencing, the study compared peripheral blood TCR-beta repertoires from patients with HTLV-I-associated myelopathy (HAM/TSP), patients with multiple sclerosis, and healthy controls. The cohort included roughly 71 subjects: about 14 with HAM/TSP, about 34 with multiple sclerosis, and about 20 healthy controls. Longitudinal samples, technical triplicates and paired sorted CD4+ and CD8+ T-cell subsets, alongside PBMC samples, were included among the 90 to 130 TCR-beta libraries. Overall results and qualifications from the work: Phylogenetic analysis grouped repertoires from 18 of 34 MS patients into a cluster of related CDR3 sequences, suggesting a possible repertoire-level signature. TCR clonal expansion was highest in HAM/TSP patients and lowest in MS patients, with MS patients falling below even healthy controls. The MS cluster was not associated with any clinical or MRI features, and the authors stated that larger cohorts are needed. No identical CDR3 amino acid sequences were found to be shared among expanded clones across subjects, suggesting that TCR-beta repertoires were private in all groups.

Unsorted PBMC libraries were generated from 2 million PBMCs stored in RNAlater at -80 °C until RNA extraction. Multiple sclerosis patients were enrolled in a US clinical protocol evaluating disease progression by magnetic resonance imaging. PBMCs were separated from peripheral blood using Ficoll-Hypaque density gradient centrifugation and then cryopreserved in liquid nitrogen. cDNA synthesis used template-switch 5'RACE with a primer carrying a 10-nucleotide random unique molecular identifier tagging each TCR transcript. Every sequencing run covered 15-18 subjects and yielded more than 160 million TCR-beta sequences. The RNeasy kit was used for extraction of total RNA. Using the KAPA Real-time Library Amplification kit, TCR-beta VDJ regions were amplified with primers for the TCR constant region and the 5'RACE anchor. Sample indexes and Illumina adaptors were added in a first PCR, and a second PCR then increased library yield. The roughly 650 bp TCR product was size-selected on a 2% E-gel SizeSelection system after Ampure bead purification. Before pooling, libraries had their quality checked on a Bioanalyzer, their concentration measured with Qubit, and their quantity determined with the Kapa Library Quantification kit. Libraries were sequenced paired-end 2 x 150 bp on an Illumina HiSeq 2500. To increase sequence diversity, roughly 24-32% phiX was spiked into each library pool. Per the original workflow: The quality-filtered reads were processed with the UMI-based MiGEC pipeline, whose error correction step removed more than 90% of the raw TCR sequences. VDJ genes were aligned to IMGT germline references, and clonotypes were defined by unique CDR3 amino acid sequence plus V-J genes. Clonal expansion, Shannon diversity and CDR3 relatedness were evaluated with VDJtools (CalcPairwiseDistances, ClusterSamples), while phylogenetic trees were built in CLCbio workbench. Clones with at least 8 unique UMIs were defined as expanded, with this threshold being based on coefficient-of-variation modelling across technical triplicates. TCRdb's own reprocessing of the public reads used fastp at Q25 and MiXCR and kept productive beta chains. Each CDR3 protein gets just one entry, which takes the most common genes and DNA from the rows behind it. The V and J calls were determined by TCRdb, not by the authors. In this sample the table shows about 40,000 distinct CDR3 sequences, 2% to 3% of which occur a single time. The ten largest clonotypes hold about 2.4% of the sample.

V loses 4 bases, J loses 0 bases, and the germline ends lie 12 bases apart. The CDR3 has 15 amino acids, counting the end cysteine and phenylalanine. Of all the DNA, just the CDR3 is kept, 45 bases in frame from base 1. Via the germline V gene, CDR1 is SGHRS and CDR2 YFSETQ. This clonotype was seen many times. Its antigen specificity is not known. No qualities accompany the bases; no much larger clone lies one base away. Recombination joined TRBV5-1 with TRBJ2-3; the D segment could be TRBD1, given 5 matching bases. The receptor was isolated from a man aged 50-60 years with multiple sclerosis. Sequenced input: PBMCs. The nucleotide sequence is TGCGCCAGCAGCCTACAGGCCCCCAGCACAGATACGCAGTATTTT. This encodes CASSLQAPSTDTQYF.